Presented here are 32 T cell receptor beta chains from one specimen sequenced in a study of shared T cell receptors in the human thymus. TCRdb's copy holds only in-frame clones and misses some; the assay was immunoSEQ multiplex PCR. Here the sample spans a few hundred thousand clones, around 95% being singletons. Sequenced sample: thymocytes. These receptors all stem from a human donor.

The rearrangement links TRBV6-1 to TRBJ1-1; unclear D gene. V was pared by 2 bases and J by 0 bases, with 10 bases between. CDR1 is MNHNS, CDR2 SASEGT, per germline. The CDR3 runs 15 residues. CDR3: CASSERRTLNTEAFF. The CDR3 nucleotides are TGTGCCAGCAGTGAACGTCGGACCTTGAACACTGAAGCTTTCTTT.

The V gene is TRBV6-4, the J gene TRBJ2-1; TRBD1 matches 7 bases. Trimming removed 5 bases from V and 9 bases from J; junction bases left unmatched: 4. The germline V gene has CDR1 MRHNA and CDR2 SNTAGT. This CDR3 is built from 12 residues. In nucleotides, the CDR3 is TGTGCCAGCAGTCCCCACAGGGGTGAGCAGTTCTTC. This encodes CASSPHRGEQFF.

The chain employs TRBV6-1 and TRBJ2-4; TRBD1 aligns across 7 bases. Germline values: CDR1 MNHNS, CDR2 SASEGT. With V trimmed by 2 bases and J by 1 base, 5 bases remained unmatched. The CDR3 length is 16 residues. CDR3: CASSEWDSGAKNIQYF. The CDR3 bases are TGTGCCAGCAGTGAATGGGACAGTGGGGCCAAAAACATTCAGTACTTC.

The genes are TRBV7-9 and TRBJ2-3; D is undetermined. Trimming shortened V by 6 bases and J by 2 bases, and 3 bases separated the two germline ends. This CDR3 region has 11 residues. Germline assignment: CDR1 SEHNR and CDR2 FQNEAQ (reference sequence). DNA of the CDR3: TGTGCCAGCAGGCTCACAGATACGCAGTATTTT. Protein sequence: CASRLTDTQYF.

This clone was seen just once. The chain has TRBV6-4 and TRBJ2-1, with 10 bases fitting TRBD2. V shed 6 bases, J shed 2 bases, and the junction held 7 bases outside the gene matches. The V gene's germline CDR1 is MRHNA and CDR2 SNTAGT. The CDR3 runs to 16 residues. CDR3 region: CASRHLAGAPYNEQFF. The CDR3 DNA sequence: TGTGCCAGCAGGCACCTAGCGGGAGCCCCCTACAATGAGCAGTTCTTC.

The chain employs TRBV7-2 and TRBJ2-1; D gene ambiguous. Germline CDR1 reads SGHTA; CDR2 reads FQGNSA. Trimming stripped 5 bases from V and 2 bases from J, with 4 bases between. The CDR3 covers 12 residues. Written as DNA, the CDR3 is TGTGCCAGCAGCCCCGCCTACAATGAGCAGTTCTTC. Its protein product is CASSPAYNEQFF.

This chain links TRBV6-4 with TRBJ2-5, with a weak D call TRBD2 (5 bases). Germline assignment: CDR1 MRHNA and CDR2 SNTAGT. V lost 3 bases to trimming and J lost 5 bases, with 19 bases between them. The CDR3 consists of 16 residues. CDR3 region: CASSETDYPIGETQYF. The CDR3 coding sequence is TGTGCCAGCAGTGAGACCGACTACCCTATTGGGGAGACCCAGTACTTC.

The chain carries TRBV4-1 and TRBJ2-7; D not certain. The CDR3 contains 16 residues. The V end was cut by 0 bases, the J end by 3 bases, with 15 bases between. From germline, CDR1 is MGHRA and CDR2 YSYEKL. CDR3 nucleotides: TGCGCCAGCAGCCAAGATGAAAGGGTTGCTTACTACGAGCAGTACTTC. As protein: CASSQDERVAYYEQYF.

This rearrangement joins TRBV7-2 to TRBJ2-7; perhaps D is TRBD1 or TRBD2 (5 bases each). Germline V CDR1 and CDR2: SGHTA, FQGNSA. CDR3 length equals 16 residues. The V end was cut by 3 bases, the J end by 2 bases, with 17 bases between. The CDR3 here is CASSFIGSGHTYEQYF. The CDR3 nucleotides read TGTGCCAGCAGCTTTATCGGATCGGGGCATACCTACGAGCAGTACTTC.

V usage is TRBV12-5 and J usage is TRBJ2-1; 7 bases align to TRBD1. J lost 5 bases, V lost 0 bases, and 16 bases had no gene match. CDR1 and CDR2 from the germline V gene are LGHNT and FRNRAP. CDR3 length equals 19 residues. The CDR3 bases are TGTGCTAGTGGTTTGGTACCTCACCCGGGACAGAAACCGAACAATGAGCAGTTCTTC. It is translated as CASGLVPHPGQKPNNEQFF.

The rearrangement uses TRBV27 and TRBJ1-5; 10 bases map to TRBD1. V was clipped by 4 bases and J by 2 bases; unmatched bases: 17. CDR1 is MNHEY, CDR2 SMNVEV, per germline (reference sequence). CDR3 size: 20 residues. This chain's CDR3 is CASSSTFGDRGRDGNQPQHF. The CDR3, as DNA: TGTGCCAGCAGTTCCACCTTTGGCGACAGGGGGCGCGACGGCAATCAGCCCCAGCATTTT.

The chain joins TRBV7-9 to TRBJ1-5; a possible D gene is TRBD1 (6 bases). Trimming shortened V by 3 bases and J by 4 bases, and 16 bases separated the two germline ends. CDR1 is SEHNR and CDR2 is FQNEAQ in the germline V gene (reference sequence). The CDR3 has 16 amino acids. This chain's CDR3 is CASSLNRDDGNQPQHF. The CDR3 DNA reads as TGTGCCAGCAGCTTGAACAGGGACGACGGAAATCAGCCCCAGCATTTT.

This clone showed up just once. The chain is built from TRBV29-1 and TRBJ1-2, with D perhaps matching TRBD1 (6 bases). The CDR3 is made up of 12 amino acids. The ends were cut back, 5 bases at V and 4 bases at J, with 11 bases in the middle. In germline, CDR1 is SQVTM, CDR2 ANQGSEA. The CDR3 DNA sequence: TGCAGCGTTCTGGGGGCCGCCTATGGCTACACCTTC. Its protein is CSVLGAAYGYTF.

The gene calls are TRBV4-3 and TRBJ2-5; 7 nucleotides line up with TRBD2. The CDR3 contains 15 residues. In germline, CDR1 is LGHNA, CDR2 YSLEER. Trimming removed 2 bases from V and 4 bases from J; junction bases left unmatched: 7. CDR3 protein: CASSQRTGRGETQYF. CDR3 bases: TGCGCCAGCAGCCAACGAACGGGGAGGGGAGAGACCCAGTACTTC.

The CDR3 region is CATSRDLNDRPSSYEQYF. CDR3 DNA sequence: TGTGCCACCAGCAGAGACCTGAATGACAGGCCTAGCTCCTACGAGCAGTACTTC. The chain has TRBV15 and TRBJ2-7; D may be TRBD1 (6 bases). Germline lookup yields CDR1 LNHNV and CDR2 YYDKDF (reference sequence). This CDR3 spans 18 amino acids. V lost 0 bases and J 0 bases, leaving 18 bases between the germline ends.

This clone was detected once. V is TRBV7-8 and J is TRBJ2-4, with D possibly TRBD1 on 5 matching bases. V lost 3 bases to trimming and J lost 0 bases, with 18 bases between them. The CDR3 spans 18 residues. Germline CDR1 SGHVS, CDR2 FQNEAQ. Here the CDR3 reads CASSFRQKTILAKNIQYF. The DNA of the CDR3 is TGTGCCAGCAGCTTTAGACAGAAAACAATCCTAGCCAAAAACATTCAGTACTTC.

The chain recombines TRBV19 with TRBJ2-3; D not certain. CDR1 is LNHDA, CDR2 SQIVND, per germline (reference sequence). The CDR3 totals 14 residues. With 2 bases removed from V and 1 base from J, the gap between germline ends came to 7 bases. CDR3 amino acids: CASSIQRGTDTQYF. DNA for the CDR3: TGTGCCAGTAGTATACAGCGCGGCACAGATACGCAGTATTTT.

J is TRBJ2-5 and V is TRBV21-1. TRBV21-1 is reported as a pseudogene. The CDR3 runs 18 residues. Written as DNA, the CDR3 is TGTGCCAGCAGCAAAGAGACCCTTTCCGGACCCGGTGGAGAGACCCAGTACTTC. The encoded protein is CASSKETLSGPGGETQYF.

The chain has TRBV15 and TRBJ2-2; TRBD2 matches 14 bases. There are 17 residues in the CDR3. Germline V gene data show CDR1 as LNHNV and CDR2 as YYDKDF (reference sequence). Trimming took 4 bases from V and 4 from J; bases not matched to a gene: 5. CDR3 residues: CATSIRLAGGITGELFF. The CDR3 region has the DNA TGTGCCACCAGCATCAGACTAGCGGGAGGGATCACCGGGGAGCTGTTTTTT.

The CDR3 DNA reads TGCGCCAGCAGCTTGGTTGCGTTCCACTCCTACGAGCAGTACTTC. Its protein is CASSLVAFHSYEQYF. The genes are TRBV5-1 and TRBJ2-7; D uncertain. The V end was cut by 0 bases, the J end by 0 bases, with 10 bases between. This CDR3 comprises 15 residues. Looked up from germline, CDR1 is SGHRS and CDR2 is YFSETQ.

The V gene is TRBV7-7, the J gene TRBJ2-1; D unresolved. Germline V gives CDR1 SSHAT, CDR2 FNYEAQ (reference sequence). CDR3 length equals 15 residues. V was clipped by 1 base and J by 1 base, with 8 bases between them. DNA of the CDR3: TGTGCCAGCAGCTTAGTGCGTTCGTCCTACAATGAGCAGTTCTTC. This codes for CASSLVRSSYNEQFF.

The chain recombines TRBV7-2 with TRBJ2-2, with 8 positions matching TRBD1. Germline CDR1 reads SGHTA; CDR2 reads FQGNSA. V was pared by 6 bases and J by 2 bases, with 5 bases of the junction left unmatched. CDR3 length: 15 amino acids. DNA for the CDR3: TGTGCCAGCAGATCAGGGGGCGCCAACACCGGGGAGCTGTTTTTT. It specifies CASRSGGANTGELFF.

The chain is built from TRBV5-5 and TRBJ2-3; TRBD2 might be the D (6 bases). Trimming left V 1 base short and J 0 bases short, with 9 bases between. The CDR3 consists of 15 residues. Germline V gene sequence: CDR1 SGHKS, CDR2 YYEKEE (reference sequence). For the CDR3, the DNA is TGTGCCAGCAGCTTGAGCAGCGGGAGCACAGATACGCAGTATTTT. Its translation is CASSLSSGSTDTQYF.

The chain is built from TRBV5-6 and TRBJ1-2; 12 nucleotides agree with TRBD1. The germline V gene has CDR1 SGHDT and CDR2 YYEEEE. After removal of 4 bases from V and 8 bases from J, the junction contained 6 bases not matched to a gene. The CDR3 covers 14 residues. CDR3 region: CASSPGQGAVGYTF. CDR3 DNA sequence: TGTGCCAGCAGCCCGGGACAGGGGGCGGTCGGCTACACCTTC.

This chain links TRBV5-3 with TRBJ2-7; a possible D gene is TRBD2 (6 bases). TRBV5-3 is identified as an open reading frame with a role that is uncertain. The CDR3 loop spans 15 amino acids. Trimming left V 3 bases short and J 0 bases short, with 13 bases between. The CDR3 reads CARSSYGGVSYEQYF. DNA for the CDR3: TGTGCCAGAAGCTCCTACGGGGGAGTCTCCTACGAGCAGTACTTC.

CDR3: CASSDPNPSSGNTIYF. In DNA, the CDR3 is TGTGCCAGCAGTGACCCGAACCCCTCCTCTGGAAACACCATATATTTT. The chain combines TRBV6-1 with TRBJ1-3; D remains unclear. Between the trimmed V and J ends, which lost 3 bases and 0 bases, there was a span of 12 bases. Per germline, CDR1 MNHNS and CDR2 SASEGT. The CDR3 is made up of 16 amino acids.

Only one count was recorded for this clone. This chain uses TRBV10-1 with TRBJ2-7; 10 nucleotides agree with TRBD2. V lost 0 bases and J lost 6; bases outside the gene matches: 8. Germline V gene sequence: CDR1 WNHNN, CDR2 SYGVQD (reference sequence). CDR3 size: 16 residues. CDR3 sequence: CASSESSLAGACEQYF. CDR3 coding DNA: TGCGCCAGCAGTGAGTCGAGCCTAGCGGGAGCGTGCGAGCAGTACTTC.

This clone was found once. CDR3 region: CASSLRPDTQYF. CDR3 coding DNA: TGTGCCAGCAGTCTAAGACCAGATACGCAGTATTTT. The rearrangement uses TRBV27 and TRBJ2-3; D is unclear. The CDR3 sequence is 12 residues long. The V end was cut by 5 bases, the J end by 4 bases, with 7 bases between. CDR1 and CDR2 from the germline V gene are MNHEY and SMNVEV (reference sequence).

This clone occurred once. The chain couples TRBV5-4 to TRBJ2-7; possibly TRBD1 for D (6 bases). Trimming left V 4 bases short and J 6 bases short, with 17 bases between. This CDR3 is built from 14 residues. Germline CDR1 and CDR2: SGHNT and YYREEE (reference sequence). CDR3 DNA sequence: TGTGCCAGCAGCAAACAGGGATATAAGTCCGAGCAGTACTTC. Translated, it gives CASSKQGYKSEQYF.

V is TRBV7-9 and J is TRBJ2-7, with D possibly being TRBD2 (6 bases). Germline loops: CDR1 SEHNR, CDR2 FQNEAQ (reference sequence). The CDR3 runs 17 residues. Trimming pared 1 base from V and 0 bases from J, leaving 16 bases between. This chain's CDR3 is CASSLVAEVPNSYEQYF. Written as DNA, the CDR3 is TGTGCCAGCAGCTTAGTAGCGGAAGTCCCCAACTCCTACGAGCAGTACTTC.

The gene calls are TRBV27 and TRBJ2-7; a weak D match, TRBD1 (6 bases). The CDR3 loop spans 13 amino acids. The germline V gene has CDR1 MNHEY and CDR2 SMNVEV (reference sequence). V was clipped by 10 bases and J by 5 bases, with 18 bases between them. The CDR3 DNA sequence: TGTGCCACACTGCACAGGGACGGCGACGAGCAGTACTTC. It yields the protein CATLHRDGDEQYF.

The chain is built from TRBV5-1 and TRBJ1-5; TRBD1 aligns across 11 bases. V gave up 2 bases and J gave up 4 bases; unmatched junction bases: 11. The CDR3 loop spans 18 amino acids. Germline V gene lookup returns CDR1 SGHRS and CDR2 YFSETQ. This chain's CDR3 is CASSFECPGTGGNQPQHF. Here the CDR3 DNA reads TGCGCCAGCAGCTTCGAGTGCCCCGGGACAGGGGGAAATCAGCCCCAGCATTTT.